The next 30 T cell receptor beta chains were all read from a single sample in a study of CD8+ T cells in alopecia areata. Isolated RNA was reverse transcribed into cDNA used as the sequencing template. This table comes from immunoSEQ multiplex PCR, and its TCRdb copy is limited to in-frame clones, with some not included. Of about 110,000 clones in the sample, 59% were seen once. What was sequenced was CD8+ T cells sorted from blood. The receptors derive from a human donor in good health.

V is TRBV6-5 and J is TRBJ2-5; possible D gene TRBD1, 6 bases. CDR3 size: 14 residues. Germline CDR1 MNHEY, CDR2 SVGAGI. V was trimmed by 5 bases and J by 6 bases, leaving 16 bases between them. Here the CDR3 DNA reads TGTGCCAGCAGTGGAGGACAGTGGGGACAGACCCAGTACTTC. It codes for CASSGGQWGQTQYF.

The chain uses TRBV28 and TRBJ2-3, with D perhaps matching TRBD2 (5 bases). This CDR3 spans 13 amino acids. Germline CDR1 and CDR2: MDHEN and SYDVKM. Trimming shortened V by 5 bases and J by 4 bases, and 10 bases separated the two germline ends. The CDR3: CASSIRESDTQYF. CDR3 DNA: TGTGCCAGCAGTATACGGGAATCAGATACGCAGTATTTT.

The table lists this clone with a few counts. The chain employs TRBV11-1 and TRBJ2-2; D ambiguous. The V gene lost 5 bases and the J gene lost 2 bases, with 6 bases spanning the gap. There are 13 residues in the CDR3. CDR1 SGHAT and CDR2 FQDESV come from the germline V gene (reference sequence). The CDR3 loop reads CASSQLNTGELFF. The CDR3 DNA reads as TGTGCCAGCAGCCAACTAAACACCGGGGAGCTGTTTTTT.

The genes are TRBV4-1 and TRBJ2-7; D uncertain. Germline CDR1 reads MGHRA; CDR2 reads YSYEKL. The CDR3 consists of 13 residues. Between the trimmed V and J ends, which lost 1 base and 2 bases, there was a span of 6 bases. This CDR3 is CASSQVITYEQYF. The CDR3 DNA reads TGCGCCAGCAGCCAAGTGATAACCTACGAGCAGTACTTC.

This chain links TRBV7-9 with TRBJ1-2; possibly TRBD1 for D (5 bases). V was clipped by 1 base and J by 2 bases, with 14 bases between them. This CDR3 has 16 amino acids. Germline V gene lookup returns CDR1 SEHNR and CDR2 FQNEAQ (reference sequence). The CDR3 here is CASSLDAQGDNYGYTF. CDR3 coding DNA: TGTGCCAGCAGCTTAGACGCCCAGGGAGACAACTATGGCTACACCTTC.

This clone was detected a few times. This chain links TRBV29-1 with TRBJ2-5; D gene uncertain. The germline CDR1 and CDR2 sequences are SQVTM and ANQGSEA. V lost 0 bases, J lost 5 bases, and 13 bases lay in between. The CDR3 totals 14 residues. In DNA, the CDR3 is TGCAGCGTTGAAGATCAAAACAGTCTGGAGACCCAGTACTTC. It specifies CSVEDQNSLETQYF. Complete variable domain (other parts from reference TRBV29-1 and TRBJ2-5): SAVISQKPSRDICQRGTSLTIQCQVDSQVTMMFWYRQQPGQSLTLIATANQGSEATYESGFVIDKFPISRPNLTFSTLTVSNMSPEDSSIYLCSVEDQNSLETQYFGPGTRLLVL.

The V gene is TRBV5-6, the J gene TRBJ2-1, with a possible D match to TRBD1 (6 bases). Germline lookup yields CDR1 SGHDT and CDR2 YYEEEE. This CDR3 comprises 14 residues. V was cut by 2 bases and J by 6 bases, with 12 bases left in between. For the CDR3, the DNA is TGTGCCAGCAGCTTTGGAACAGGGAGCAATGAGCAGTTCTTC. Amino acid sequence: CASSFGTGSNEQFF.

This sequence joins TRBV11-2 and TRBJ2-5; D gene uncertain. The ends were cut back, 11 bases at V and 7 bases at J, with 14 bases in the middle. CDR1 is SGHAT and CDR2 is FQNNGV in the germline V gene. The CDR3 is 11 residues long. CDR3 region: CAQALMGTQYF. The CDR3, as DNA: TGTGCCCAAGCTTTGATGGGGACCCAGTACTTC.

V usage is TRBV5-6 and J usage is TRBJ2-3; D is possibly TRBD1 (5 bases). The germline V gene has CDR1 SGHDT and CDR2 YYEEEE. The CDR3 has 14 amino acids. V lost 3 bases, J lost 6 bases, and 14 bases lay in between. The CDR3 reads CASSWGVPGDTQYF. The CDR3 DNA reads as TGTGCCAGCAGCTGGGGCGTTCCCGGGGATACGCAGTATTTT. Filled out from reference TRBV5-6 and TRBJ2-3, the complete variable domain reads DAGVTQSPTHLIKTRGQQVTLRCSPKSGHDTVSWYQQALGQGPQFIFQYYEEEERQRGNFPDRFSGHQFPNYSSELNVNALLLGDSALYLCASSWGVPGDTQYFGPGTRLTVL.

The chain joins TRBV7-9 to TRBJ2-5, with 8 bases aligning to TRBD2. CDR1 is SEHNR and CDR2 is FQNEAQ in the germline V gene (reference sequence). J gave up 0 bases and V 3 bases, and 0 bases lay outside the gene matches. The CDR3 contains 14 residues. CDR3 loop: CASSLTSDQETQYF. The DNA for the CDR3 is TGTGCCAGCAGCTTGACTAGCGACCAAGAGACCCAGTACTTC.

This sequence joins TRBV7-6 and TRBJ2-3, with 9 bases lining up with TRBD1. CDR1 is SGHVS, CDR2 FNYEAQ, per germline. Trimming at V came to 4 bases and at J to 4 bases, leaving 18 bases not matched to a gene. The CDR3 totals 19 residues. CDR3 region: CASSSVQGARRSSPDTQYF. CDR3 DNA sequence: TGTGCCAGCAGCTCGGTACAGGGGGCCCGCCGTAGTTCTCCAGATACGCAGTATTTT.

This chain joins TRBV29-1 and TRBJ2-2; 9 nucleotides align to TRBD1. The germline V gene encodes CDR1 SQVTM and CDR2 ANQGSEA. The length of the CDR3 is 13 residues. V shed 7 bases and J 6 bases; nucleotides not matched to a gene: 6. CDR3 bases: TGCAGCGCCGGGACAGGGTATCCCGGGGAGCTGTTTTTT. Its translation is CSAGTGYPGELFF.

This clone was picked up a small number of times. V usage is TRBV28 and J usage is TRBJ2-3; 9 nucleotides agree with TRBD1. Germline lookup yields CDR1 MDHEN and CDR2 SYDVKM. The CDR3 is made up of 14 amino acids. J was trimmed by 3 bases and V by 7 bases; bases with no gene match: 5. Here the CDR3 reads CASIGQGRTDTQYF. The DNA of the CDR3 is TGTGCCAGCATCGGACAGGGGAGGACAGATACGCAGTATTTT. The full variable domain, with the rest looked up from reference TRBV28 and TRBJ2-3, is DVKVTQSSRYLVKRTGEKVFLECVQDMDHENMFWYRQDPGLGLRLIYFSYDVKMKEKGDIPEGYSVSREKKERFSLILESASTNQTSMYLCASIGQGRTDTQYFGPGTRLTVL.

CDR3 residues: CASSQVRWGGMGSEAFF. The CDR3 bases are TGCGCCAGCAGCCAAGTTAGGTGGGGGGGCATGGGCTCTGAAGCTTTCTTT. The chain couples TRBV4-1 to TRBJ1-1; tentative D call: TRBD1 (6 bases). CDR1 and CDR2 from the germline V gene are MGHRA and YSYEKL. The CDR3 length is 17 residues. Trimming took 1 base from V and 6 from J, leaving 21 bases between them.

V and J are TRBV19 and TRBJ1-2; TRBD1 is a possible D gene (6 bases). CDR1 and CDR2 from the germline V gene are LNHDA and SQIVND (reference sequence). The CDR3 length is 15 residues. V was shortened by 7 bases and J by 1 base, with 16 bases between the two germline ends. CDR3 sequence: CASTPAQGHNYGYTF. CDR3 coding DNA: TGTGCCAGTACTCCGGCCCAGGGGCATAACTATGGCTACACCTTC.

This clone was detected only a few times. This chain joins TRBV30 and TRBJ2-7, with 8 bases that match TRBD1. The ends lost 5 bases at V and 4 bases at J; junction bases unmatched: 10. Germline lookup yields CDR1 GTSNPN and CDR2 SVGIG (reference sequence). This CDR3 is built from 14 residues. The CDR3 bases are TGTGCCTGGGTGTCCGGGACAGGATATTACGAGCAGTACTTC. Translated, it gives CAWVSGTGYYEQYF.

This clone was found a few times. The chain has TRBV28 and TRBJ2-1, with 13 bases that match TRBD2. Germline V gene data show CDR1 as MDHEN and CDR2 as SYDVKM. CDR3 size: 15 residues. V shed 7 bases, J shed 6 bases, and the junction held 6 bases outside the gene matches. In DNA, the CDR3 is TGTGCCAGCACCCCGGGACTAGCGGGGCTCAATGAGCAGTTCTTC. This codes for CASTPGLAGLNEQFF.

The CDR3 region has the DNA TGTGCCAGCAGCCCCTCTGGACCTCGGAATCAGCCCCAGCATTTT. This codes for CASSPSGPRNQPQHF. The chain recombines TRBV13 with TRBJ1-5; the D is unclear. V lost 5 bases, J lost 4 bases, and 15 bases lay in between. This CDR3 region has 15 residues. The germline V gene has CDR1 PRHDT and CDR2 FYEKMQ (reference sequence).

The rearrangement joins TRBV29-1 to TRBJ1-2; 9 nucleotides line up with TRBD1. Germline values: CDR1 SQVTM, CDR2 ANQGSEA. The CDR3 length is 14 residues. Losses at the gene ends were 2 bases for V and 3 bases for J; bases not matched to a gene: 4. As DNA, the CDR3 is TGCAGCGTTGAACGACAGGGGGTAGACTATGGCTACACCTTC. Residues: CSVERQGVDYGYTF.

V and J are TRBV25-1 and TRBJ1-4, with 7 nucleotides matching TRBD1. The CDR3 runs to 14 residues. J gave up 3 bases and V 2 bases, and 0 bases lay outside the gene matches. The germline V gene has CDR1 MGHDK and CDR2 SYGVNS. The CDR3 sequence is CASSEGTANEKLFF. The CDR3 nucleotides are TGTGCCAGCAGTGAAGGGACAGCTAATGAAAAACTGTTTTTT.

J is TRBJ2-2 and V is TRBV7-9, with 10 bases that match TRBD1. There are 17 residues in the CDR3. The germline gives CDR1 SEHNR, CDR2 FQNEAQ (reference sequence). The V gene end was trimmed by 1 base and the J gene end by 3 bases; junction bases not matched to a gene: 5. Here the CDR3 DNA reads TGTGCCAGCAGCTTAGGCTCGGGGACAGGGGACACCGGGGAGCTGTTTTTT. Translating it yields CASSLGSGTGDTGELFF.

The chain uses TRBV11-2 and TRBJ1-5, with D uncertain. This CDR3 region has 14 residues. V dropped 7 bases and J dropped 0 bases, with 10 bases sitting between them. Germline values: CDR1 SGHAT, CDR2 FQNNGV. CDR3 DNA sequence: TGTGCCAGCACAGAGGGCTATAGCAATCAGCCCCAGCATTTT. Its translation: CASTEGYSNQPQHF.

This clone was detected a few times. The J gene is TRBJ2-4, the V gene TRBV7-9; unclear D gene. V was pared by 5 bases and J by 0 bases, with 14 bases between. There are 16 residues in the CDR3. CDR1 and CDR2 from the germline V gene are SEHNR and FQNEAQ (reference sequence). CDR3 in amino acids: CASSPPTTVAKNIQYF. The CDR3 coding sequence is TGTGCCAGCAGCCCTCCTACTACTGTAGCCAAAAACATTCAGTACTTC.

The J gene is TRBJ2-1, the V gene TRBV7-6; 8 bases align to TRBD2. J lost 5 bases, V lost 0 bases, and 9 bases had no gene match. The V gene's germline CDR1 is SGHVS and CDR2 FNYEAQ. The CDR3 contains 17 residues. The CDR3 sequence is CASSLAYGGGPNNEQFF. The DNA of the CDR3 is TGTGCCAGCAGCTTAGCCTACGGGGGGGGCCCCAACAATGAGCAGTTCTTC.

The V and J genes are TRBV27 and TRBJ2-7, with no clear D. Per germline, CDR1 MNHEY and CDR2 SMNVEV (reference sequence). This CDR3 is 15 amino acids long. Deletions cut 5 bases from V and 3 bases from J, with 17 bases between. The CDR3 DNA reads TGTGCCAGCAGTAGATTGTCAGGATCCTTCTACGAGCAGTACTTC. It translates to CASSRLSGSFYEQYF.

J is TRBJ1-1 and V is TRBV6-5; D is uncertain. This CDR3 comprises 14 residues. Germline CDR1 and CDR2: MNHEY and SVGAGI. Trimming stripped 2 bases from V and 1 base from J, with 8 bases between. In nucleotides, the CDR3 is TGTGCCAGCAGTTACGGAGCGGGGAACACTGAAGCTTTCTTT. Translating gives CASSYGAGNTEAFF.

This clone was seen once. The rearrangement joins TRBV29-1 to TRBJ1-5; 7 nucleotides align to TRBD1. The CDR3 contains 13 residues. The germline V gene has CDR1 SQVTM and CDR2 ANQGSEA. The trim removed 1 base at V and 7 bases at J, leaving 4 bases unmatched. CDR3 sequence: CSVEGQGGQPQHF. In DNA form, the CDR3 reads TGCAGCGTTGAAGGACAGGGTGGCCAGCCCCAGCATTTT.

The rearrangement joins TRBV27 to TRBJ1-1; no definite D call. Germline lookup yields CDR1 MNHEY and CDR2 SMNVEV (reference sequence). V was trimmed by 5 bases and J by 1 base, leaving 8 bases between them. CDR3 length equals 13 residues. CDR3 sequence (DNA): TGTGCCAGCAGTATACAAAGGAACACTGAAGCTTTCTTT. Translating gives CASSIQRNTEAFF.

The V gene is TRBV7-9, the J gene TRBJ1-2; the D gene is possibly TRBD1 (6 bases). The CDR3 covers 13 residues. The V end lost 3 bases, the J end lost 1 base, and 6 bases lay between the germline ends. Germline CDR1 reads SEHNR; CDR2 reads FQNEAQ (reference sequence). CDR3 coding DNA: TGTGCCAGCAGCTTGGACAGTAACTATGGCTACACCTTC. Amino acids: CASSLDSNYGYTF.

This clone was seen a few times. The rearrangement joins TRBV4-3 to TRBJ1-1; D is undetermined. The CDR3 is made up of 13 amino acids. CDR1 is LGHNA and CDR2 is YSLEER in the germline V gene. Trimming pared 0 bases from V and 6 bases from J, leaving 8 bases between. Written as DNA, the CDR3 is TGCGCCAGCAGCCAAGATAGGTGGGCTGAAGCTTTCTTT. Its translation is CASSQDRWAEAFF.